Listed below are T cell receptor beta chains from one sample, sequenced in a study of T cells expressing NK-cell markers. Following a re-call of the 5' RACE reads, TCRdb has one entry per CDR3 protein and lacks DNA. The table lists about 21,000 distinct CDR3 sequences. What was sequenced was blood T cells: a sorted CD56 or NKG2C T cell subset, CD4+ or CD8+ T cells, or bulk PBMC T cells (not recorded which). The receptors were gathered from a man between 18 and 69 years old in good health. The CDR3 runs from the conserved cysteine through the conserved F or W.

V gene,J gene,CDR3 protein
TRBV7-6,TRBJ2-1,CASSLSDREQFF
TRBV7-7,TRBJ2-3,CAISQTRSDTQYF
TRBV2,TRBJ2-3,CASSLTSGTDTQYF
TRBV4-1,TRBJ2-6,CASSRVPETTGANVLTF
TRBV7-8,TRBJ2-2,CASSLRGAQNTGELFF
TRBV27,TRBJ2-1,CASGRQDSYNEQFF
TRBV7-2,TRBJ2-5,CASSLRYGQGETQYF
TRBV7-2,TRBJ1-2,CASSLGLIGRPPNYGYTF
TRBV29-1,TRBJ1-3,CSVEDLGVRSGNTIYF
TRBV11-2,TRBJ2-7,CASSLYQGSYEQYF
TRBV4-1,TRBJ2-4,CASSQPLAKNIQYF
TRBV3-1,TRBJ2-1,CASSQERLAAYNEQFF
TRBV6-4,TRBJ2-2,CASSDRDAGELFF
TRBV7-9,TRBJ2-5,CASSTSDRVGETQYF
TRBV5-5,TRBJ1-2,CASSLAESANYGYTF
TRBV29-1,TRBJ1-2,CSVEPGQGIGYTF
TRBV7-9,TRBJ2-1,CASSLETGLGYNEQFF
TRBV28,TRBJ2-7,CASISPAPGSYEQYF
TRBV7-2,TRBJ2-2,CASSLGALNTGELFF
TRBV4-3,TRBJ2-7,CASSQVGGRGSYEQYF
TRBV5-1,TRBJ2-3,CASNLGRVGDTQYF
TRBV28,TRBJ2-3,CASSFPLERGNTDTQYF
TRBV6-1,TRBJ2-1,CASSVVLGGNKEQFF
TRBV2,TRBJ2-5,CASRQPGTSPETQYF
TRBV7-3,TRBJ2-6,CASSGGRDRSSGANVLTF
TRBV6-2/TRBV6-3,TRBJ2-6,CASSQVVSDVLTF
TRBV2,TRBJ1-6,CASTGLRNSPLHF
TRBV29-1,TRBJ1-2,CSVKEPRFDGYTF
TRBV28,TRBJ1-2,CASSSGTAYGYTF
TRBV5-4,TRBJ2-2,CASSLIRGNTGELFF
TRBV6-5,TRBJ2-4,CASSYLLCGWGDLGYF
TRBV30,TRBJ1-5,CAWTEGTNQPQHF